This T cell receptor beta chain comes out of a study of early T cells in non-severe SARS-CoV-2 infection. Molecules of cDNA were individually given unique molecular identifiers that were attached to them. A single record per CDR3 protein comes from TCRdb applying MiXCR to the 5' RACE reads. The sample has about 64,000 distinct CDR3 sequences; approximately 14% are singletons. CDR3 length equals 13 residues. CDR1 is SNHLY, CDR2 FYNNEI, per germline. Comment on this clonotype: Germline is not matched at one junction end, which may reflect a read error.

This chain connects TRBV2 to TRBJ1-6; D ambiguous. Sequencing was carried out using whole blood. This sequence was found in an adult who was a healthcare worker with PCR-confirmed SARS-CoV-2 infection or an uninfected control (not recorded which). This chain's CDR3 is CASIGQANPPLHF. The DNA for the CDR3 is TGTGCCAGCATTGGGCAAGCTAATCCACCCCTCCACTTT.